The 14 T cell receptor beta chains in this list originate from one sample, sequenced in a study of cytomegalovirus exposure and HLA in healthy donors. A multiplex PCR was run with 60 Vbeta primers and 13 Jbeta primers. Sequencing used immunoSEQ multiplex PCR; TCRdb keeps in-frame clones, though not all of them. Of about 110,000 clones listed, around 80% are singletons. Sequenced material: PBMCs. Every receptor here comes from a woman aged 40 to 50 in good health and CMV-seronegative.

This clone was seen only a few times. The chain links TRBV19 to TRBJ1-5; tentative D call: TRBD1 (5 bases). Trimming left V 3 bases short and J 8 bases short, with 17 bases between. Germline V gene sequence: CDR1 LNHDA, CDR2 SQIVND (reference sequence). CDR3 size: 15 residues. CDR3 nucleotide sequence: TGTGCCAGTAGTATTCGCTGGGACTCGGGAAAGCCCCAGCATTTT. Translating it yields CASSIRWDSGKPQHF. The variable domain in full, completed from reference TRBV19 and TRBJ1-5, reads DGGITQSPKYLFRKEGQNVTLSCEQNLNHDAMYWYRQDPGQGLRLIYYSQIVNDFQKGDIAEGYSVSREKKESFPLTVTSAQKNPTAFYLCASSIRWDSGKPQHFGDGTRLSIL.

The rearrangement uses TRBV28 and TRBJ1-5, with 8 positions matching TRBD1. This CDR3 region has 17 residues. CDR1 and CDR2 (germline): MDHEN, SYDVKM. Trimming removed 4 bases from V and 9 bases from J; junction bases left unmatched: 17. The CDR3 sequence is CASSSNLVTGDMLPQHF. The CDR3 DNA sequence: TGTGCCAGCAGTTCCAATCTCGTGACAGGGGACATGCTGCCCCAGCATTTT.

This clone was counted a single time. The chain joins TRBV6-1 to TRBJ1-5, with D possibly being TRBD1 (5 bases). CDR1 is MNHNS, CDR2 SASEGT, per germline. V was cut by 1 base and J by 0 bases, with 16 bases left in between. This CDR3 spans 18 amino acids. CDR3 DNA: TGTGCCAGCAGTGAAGGGTTAAGGGGAGGTTATAGCAATCAGCCCCAGCATTTT. Translated, it gives CASSEGLRGGYSNQPQHF.

The chain carries TRBV29-1 and TRBJ2-7; 11 bases match TRBD1. V lost 4 bases and J lost 7; bases outside the gene matches: 6. Germline values: CDR1 SQVTM, CDR2 ANQGSEA. This CDR3 region has 13 residues. The CDR3 nucleotides read TGCAGCGTTGCATCGGGACAGGGGGGGGAGCAGTACTTC. This translates into CSVASGQGGEQYF.

This clone was found once. The chain uses TRBV7-2 and TRBJ1-4; a possible D gene is TRBD1 (6 bases). The CDR3 has 13 residues. Trimming stripped 3 bases from V and 15 bases from J, with 17 bases between. The V gene's germline CDR1 is SGHTA and CDR2 FQGNSA. CDR3 amino acids: CASSLADRRDMFF. The CDR3 bases are TGTGCCAGCAGCTTGGCAGACAGGAGAGATATGTTTTTT.

This chain links TRBV28 with TRBJ2-5; 8 bases fit TRBD2. The CDR3 runs to 12 residues. CDR1 is MDHEN and CDR2 is SYDVKM in the germline V gene. V trimming: 7 bases; J trimming: 5 bases; junction bases outside the gene matches: 3. The CDR3 spells CASTGGKETQYF. In nucleotides, the CDR3 is TGTGCCAGCACGGGGGGGAAGGAGACCCAGTACTTC.

The sample holds a few counts of this clone. The chain couples TRBV7-9 to TRBJ2-7, with D possibly matching TRBD1 (6 bases). CDR3 length: 15 amino acids. CDR1 is SEHNR, CDR2 FQNEAQ, per germline (reference sequence). Trimming left V 2 bases short and J 2 bases short, with 13 bases between. CDR3 nucleotides: TGTGCCAGCAGCTTAAGTTCACAGGGCCCCTACGAGCAGTACTTC. It yields the protein CASSLSSQGPYEQYF.

The chain carries TRBV5-6 and TRBJ1-6; the D gene is possibly TRBD1 (6 bases). CDR3 length: 16 residues. Germline V gene sequence: CDR1 SGHDT, CDR2 YYEEEE. The ends were cut back, 2 bases at V and 4 bases at J, with 13 bases in the middle. CDR3 nucleotides: TGTGCCAGCAGCTTATGGACAGCCCAGTATAATTCACCCCTCCACTTT. This translates into CASSLWTAQYNSPLHF.

Written as DNA, the CDR3 is TGTGCCAGCAGTTATGGACTAGCGGGGGGCCGTGAGCAGTTCTTC. It specifies CASSYGLAGGREQFF. The chain uses TRBV7-2 and TRBJ2-1; 14 bases match TRBD2. J gave up 9 bases and V 6 bases, and 7 bases lay outside the gene matches. There are 15 residues in the CDR3. CDR1 SGHTA and CDR2 FQGNSA come from the germline V gene.

This clone was picked up a small number of times. The chain employs TRBV11-2 and TRBJ1-1; 8 positions agree with TRBD1. The CDR3 extends over 15 amino acids. Trimming cost V 4 bases and J 3 bases; bases outside gene matches: 7. Germline CDR1 is SGHAT and CDR2 is FQNNGV. CDR3 nucleotides: TGTGCCAGCAGCTCGGACGCGACAGGGGACACTGAAGCTTTCTTT. Its protein product is CASSSDATGDTEAFF.

This clone was seen a few times. V gene TRBV6-5 combines with J gene TRBJ2-7; D possibly corresponds to TRBD2 (5 bases). The germline CDR1 and CDR2 sequences are MNHEY and SVGAGI. With 6 bases removed from V and 11 bases from J, the gap between germline ends came to 23 bases. The CDR3 is 14 residues long. CDR3 nucleotide sequence: TGTGCCAGCAGGTTCTCCATTCCTACCCCGGAGGAGTACTTC. Translation gives CASRFSIPTPEEYF.

This clone has more than one count but fewer than ten. CDR3 in amino acids: CASSLSGGEAFF. The CDR3 DNA follows: TGTGCCAGCAGCTTGAGTGGTGGTGAAGCTTTCTTT. The J gene is TRBJ1-1, the V gene TRBV11-3, with D hard to call. V was shortened by 3 bases and J by 7 bases, with 9 bases between the two germline ends. CDR1 is SGHNT and CDR2 is YENEEA in the germline V gene. The CDR3 has 12 residues. Drawing the rest from reference TRBV11-3 and TRBJ1-1, the complete variable domain is EAGVVQSPRYKIIEKKQPVAFWCNPISGHNTLYWYLQNLGQGPELLIRYENEEAVDDSQLPKDRFSAERLKGVDSTLKIQPAELGDSAVYLCASSLSGGEAFFGQGTRLTVV.

The CDR3 sequence: CASSFDAGVTDTQYF. The CDR3 nucleotides are TGTGCCAGCAGTTTTGATGCCGGGGTGACAGATACGCAGTATTTT. This chain connects TRBV27 to TRBJ2-3; D perhaps matches TRBD2 (5 bases). Germline CDR1 MNHEY, CDR2 SMNVEV (reference sequence). CDR3 size: 15 residues. V was shortened by 3 bases and J by 3 bases, with 13 bases between the two germline ends.

The CDR3 DNA follows: TGTGCCAGCTACAGGAACACTGAAGCTTTCTTT. Protein sequence: CASYRNTEAFF. J is TRBJ1-1 and V is TRBV28; D not certain. The CDR3 has 11 residues. CDR1 and CDR2 from the germline V gene are MDHEN and SYDVKM. With 8 bases removed from V and 1 base from J, the gap between germline ends came to 5 bases.